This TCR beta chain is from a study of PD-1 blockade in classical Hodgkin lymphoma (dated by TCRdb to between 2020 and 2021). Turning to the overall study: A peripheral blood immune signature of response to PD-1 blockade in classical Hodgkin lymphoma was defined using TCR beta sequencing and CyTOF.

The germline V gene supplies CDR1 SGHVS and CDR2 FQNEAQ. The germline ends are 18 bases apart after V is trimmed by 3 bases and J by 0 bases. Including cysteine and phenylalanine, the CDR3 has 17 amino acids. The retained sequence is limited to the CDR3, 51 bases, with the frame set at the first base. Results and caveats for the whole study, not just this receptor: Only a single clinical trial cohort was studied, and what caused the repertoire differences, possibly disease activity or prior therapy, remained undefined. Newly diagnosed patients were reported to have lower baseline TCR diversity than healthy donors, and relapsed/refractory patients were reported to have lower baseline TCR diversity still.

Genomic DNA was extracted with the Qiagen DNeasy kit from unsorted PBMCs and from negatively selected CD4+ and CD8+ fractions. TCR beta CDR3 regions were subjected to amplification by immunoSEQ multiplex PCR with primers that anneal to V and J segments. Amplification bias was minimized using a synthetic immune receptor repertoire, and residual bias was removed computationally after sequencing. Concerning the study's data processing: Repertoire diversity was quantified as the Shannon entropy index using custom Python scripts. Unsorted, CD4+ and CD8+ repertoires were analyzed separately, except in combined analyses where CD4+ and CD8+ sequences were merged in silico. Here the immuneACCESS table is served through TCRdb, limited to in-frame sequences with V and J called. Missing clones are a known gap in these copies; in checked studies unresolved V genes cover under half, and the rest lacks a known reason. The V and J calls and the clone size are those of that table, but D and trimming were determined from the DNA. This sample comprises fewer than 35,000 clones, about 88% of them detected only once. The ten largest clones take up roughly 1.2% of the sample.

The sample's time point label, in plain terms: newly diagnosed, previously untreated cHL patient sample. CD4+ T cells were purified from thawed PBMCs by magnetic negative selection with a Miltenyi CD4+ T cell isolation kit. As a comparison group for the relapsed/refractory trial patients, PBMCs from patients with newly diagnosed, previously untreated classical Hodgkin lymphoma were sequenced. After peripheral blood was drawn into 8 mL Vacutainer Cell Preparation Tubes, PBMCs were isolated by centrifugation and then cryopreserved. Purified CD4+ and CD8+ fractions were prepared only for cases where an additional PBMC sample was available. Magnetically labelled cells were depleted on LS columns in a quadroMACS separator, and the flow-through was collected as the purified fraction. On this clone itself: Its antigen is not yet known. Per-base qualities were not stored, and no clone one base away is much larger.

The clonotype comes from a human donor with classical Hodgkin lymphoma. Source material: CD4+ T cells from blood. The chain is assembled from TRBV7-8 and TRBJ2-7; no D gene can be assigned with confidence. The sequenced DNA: TGTGCCAGCAGCTTTGGGTCCTGGTCTGTCGGCTCCTACGAGCAGTACTTC. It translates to CASSFGSWSVGSYEQYF.